This TCR beta chain was captured by sequencing in a study of blood T cell repertoires in COVID-19. About the study: The United States, Italy and Spain supplied acute and convalescent COVID-19 samples. PBMCs, B-cell-depleted T cells, or T cells provided the cDNA or gDNA that made up the material.

Participant-given clinical history determined each cohort assignment. Libraries were prepared by immunoSEQ multiplex PCR; TCRdb keeps only in-frame clonotypes and omits some of them. This sample has some 200,000 clones, with roughly four fifths found just once. The V and J ends lost 5 bases and 7 bases, in that order; junction bases with no gene match: 11. The germline V gene has CDR1 MDHEN and CDR2 SYDVKM. This CDR3 contains 16 residues. The TCR sequence derives from a woman aged 35 to 49 with acute COVID-19. The sample taken for sequencing was PBMCs or T cells enriched from blood (not recorded which). The genes are TRBV28 and TRBJ1-5; TRBD1 matches 10 bases. The CDR3 coding sequence is TGTGCCAGCAGTCCTTGGGGGACAGGGGCTGGGCAGCCCCAGCATTTT. Translated: CASSPWGTGAGQPQHF. The whole variable domain, filled in from reference TRBV28 and TRBJ1-5, reads DVKVTQSSRYLVKRTGEKVFLECVQDMDHENMFWYRQDPGLGLRLIYFSYDVKMKEKGDIPEGYSVSREKKERFSLILESASTNQTSMYLCASSPWGTGAGQPQHFGDGTRLSIL.